The entry below describes one T cell receptor beta chain. This clone occurred a few times. Its antigen specificity is not known. No quality values exist for individual bases; no much larger clone is one base distant. V is cut by 5 bases and J by 1 base, and the space between the germline ends is 18 bases. In the germline V gene, CDR1 corresponds to SGDLS and CDR2 to YYNGEE. The CDR3 runs 16 residues from the cysteine to the phenylalanine. The retained sequence is limited to the CDR3, 48 bases, with the frame set at the first base. These data belong to a study of sequential checkpoint blockade in melanoma (dated 2019 in TCRdb). With regard to the full study: Patients were randomized 1:1 to first-line nivolumab followed by ipilimumab (arm A) or ipilimumab followed by nivolumab (arm B). For about two dozen patients, matched tumor biopsies were obtained before treatment and at week 13, following single-agent nivolumab (arm A) or ipilimumab (arm B). DNA from about a hundred pretreatment melanoma tumor samples underwent TCRbeta immunosequencing. In roughly 85% of the matched pre- and post-treatment tumor biopsy pairs, both biopsies came from the same lesion. Both trial sequences were followed by maintenance nivolumab.

TCRbeta CDR3 regions were immunosequenced from genomic DNA with the immunoSEQ Assay. Before high-throughput sequencing, the genomic DNA was amplified using bias-controlled multiplex PCR. The paper's data handling went like this. To quantify the absolute abundance of each unique TCRbeta CDR3 region, the sequences were collapsed and filtered. Clonality, defined as 1 minus Pielou's evenness, was calculated using only productive rearrangements. Tumor T-cell fraction was calculated by normalizing TCRbeta template counts to the amount of usable DNA, which was estimated from several housekeeping genes. A previously published method was used to identify clones with significantly greater frequencies in on-treatment samples than in baseline samples. TCRdb took over this immuneACCESS table, retaining in-frame rearrangements with V and J assigned. Such tables are incomplete; in checked studies, under half of the missing clones stem from an unresolved V gene, and the remainder is unexplained. The V and J calls and clone size come from that table; D and trimming were worked out from the DNA. This sample lists some 4,900 clones; 35% to 40% were detected once. In total, the top ten clones hold 5.5% to 8.5% of the sample.

Beyond this particular receptor, the publication reports: In the nivolumab-first arm (arm A), pretreatment tumor TIL clonality was associated with response (P = .04). Within-arm analyses of tumor T-cell fraction were constrained by small sample sizes and reduced statistical power. Patients with increases in tumor T-cell fraction and clonality by week 13 were approximately 30 times more likely to achieve clinical benefit. The response-prediction model combining TCR metrics and mutation burden needs validation in larger, independent patient cohorts. Tumor T-cell fraction and clonality were correlated with PD-L1 staining and CD8+ T-cell counts, but not with mutational load.

The sample's treatment or condition label is to be understood as: randomized to nivolumab then ipilimumab (arm A) or the reverse (arm B). None of the patients in the trial had previously been given DNA-damaging chemotherapy. The samples were obtained from melanoma patients enrolled in CheckMate 064, an open-label, randomized phase II trial testing sequential checkpoint blockade. Genomic DNA from formalin-fixed paraffin-embedded (FFPE) tissue samples served as the input for tumor TCR sequencing. The receptor chain draws on TRBV9 and TRBJ2-5; the D gene cannot be named for sure. The source of this sequence is a human donor with melanoma. The specimen comprised tumor tissue (inferred from file names), sampled from a patient given nivolumab and ipilimumab in sequence. The CDR3 corresponds to CASSGPALGGQETQYF. In nucleotide form, the sequence is TGTGCCAGCAGTGGGCCAGCCCTTGGCGGCCAAGAGACCCAGTACTTC.